The next 29 T cell receptor beta chains were all read from a single sample in a study of blood T cell repertoires in COVID-19. The protocol was immunoSEQ multiplex PCR, while the TCRdb copy is restricted to in-frame clones and leaves out a portion. The profile shows under 250,000 clones, about 76% of them singletons. Sequencing used peripheral blood. The source is a middle-aged woman with COVID-19, enrolled during active disease.

The rearrangement links TRBV7-2 to TRBJ2-2; D possibly corresponds to TRBD2 (5 bases). This CDR3 contains 16 residues. Germline CDR1 and CDR2: SGHTA and FQGNSA. Trimming took 1 base from V and 5 from J, leaving 14 bases between them. CDR3 coding DNA: TGTGCCAGCAGCTTAGGCGGGCGGGTGGGGACCGGGGAGCTGTTTTTT. It is translated as CASSLGGRVGTGELFF. The full variable domain, completed using reference TRBV7-2 and TRBJ2-2, is GAGVSQSPSNKVTEKGKDVELRCDPISGHTALYWYRQSLGQGLEFLIYFQGNSAPDKSGLPSDRFSAERTGGSVSTLTIQRTQQEDSAVYLCASSLGGRVGTGELFFGEGSRLTVL.

The V call is TRBV11-1, the J call TRBJ1-2; the match to TRBD1 covers 9 bases. Losses at the gene ends were 3 bases for V and 4 bases for J; bases not matched to a gene: 3. The CDR3 is 14 amino acids. Germline-derived CDR1 and CDR2 are SGHAT and FQDESV (reference sequence). The CDR3 sequence: CASSLGDRAYGYTF. CDR3 nucleotide sequence: TGTGCCAGCAGCTTGGGGGACAGGGCCTATGGCTACACCTTC.

This clone was recorded only once. The V gene is TRBV20-1, the J gene TRBJ2-5, with 13 bases matching TRBD2. The V and J ends lost 3 bases and 7 bases, in that order; junction bases with no gene match: 5. Germline V CDR1 and CDR2: DFQATT, SNEGSKA (reference sequence). The CDR3 runs to 14 residues. CDR3 loop: CSASRTSGGGTQYF. CDR3 nucleotides: TGCAGTGCTAGTAGGACTAGCGGGGGAGGGACCCAGTACTTC.

The chain joins TRBV10-3 to TRBJ1-1; D perhaps matches TRBD1 (5 bases). Per germline, CDR1 ENHRY and CDR2 SYGVKD. The CDR3 consists of 17 residues. Trimming took off 8 bases at V and 4 bases at J, with 26 bases between the two ends. CDR3 protein: CAIGRRRVNPVGTEAFF. The CDR3 bases are TGTGCCATCGGTCGTCGCAGGGTGAACCCGGTGGGCACTGAAGCTTTCTTT.

The V and J genes are TRBV18 and TRBJ2-5, with 9 bases fitting TRBD2. Trimming cost V 1 base and J 2 bases; bases outside gene matches: 2. The CDR3 has 15 residues. CDR1 is KGHSH, CDR2 LQKENI, per germline. The CDR3 sequence is CASSPQRGDQETQYF. The CDR3 DNA follows: TGTGCCAGCTCACCACAGCGGGGGGATCAAGAGACCCAGTACTTC.

The rearrangement links TRBV4-2 to TRBJ2-1; possibly TRBD2 for D (7 bases). The CDR3 loop spans 16 amino acids. V lost 1 base to trimming and J lost 5 bases, with 15 bases between them. Germline values: CDR1 LGHNA, CDR2 YNFKEQ. The CDR3 protein is CASSQGWGGPDNEQFF. As DNA, the CDR3 is TGTGCCAGCAGCCAAGGATGGGGGGGGCCCGACAATGAGCAGTTCTTC.

Ten or more counts support this clone. The CDR3 loop is CASSQLVQVNYGYTF. CDR3 sequence (DNA): TGTGCCAGCAGCCAATTAGTCCAGGTTAACTATGGCTACACCTTC. This chain connects TRBV3-1 (or the pseudogene TRBV3-2) to TRBJ1-2; no definite D call. This CDR3 is built from 15 residues. V was trimmed by 2 bases and J by 1 base, leaving 11 bases between them. Germline-derived CDR1 and CDR2 are LGHDT and YNNKEL (reference sequence).

For the CDR3, the DNA is TGTGCCAGCAGCTTAGGGGACAGCTCATACTACAATGAGCAGTTCTTC. Protein: CASSLGDSSYYNEQFF. The rearrangement joins TRBV11-3 to TRBJ2-1, with TRBD1 identical over 7 bases. In germline, CDR1 is SGHNT, CDR2 YENEEA. The CDR3 has 16 residues. The trim removed 1 base at V and 3 bases at J, leaving 6 bases unmatched.

The V call is TRBV7-8, the J call TRBJ2-3; D not certain. The CDR3 runs to 16 residues. Trimming cost V 3 bases and J 0 bases, with 13 bases left between them. Germline lookup yields CDR1 SGHVS and CDR2 FQNEAQ. The CDR3 here is CASSFEFYTSTDTQYF. CDR3 nucleotides: TGTGCCAGCAGCTTCGAATTCTATACTAGCACAGATACGCAGTATTTT.

J is TRBJ1-1 and V is TRBV25-1, with 7 bases lining up with TRBD1. This CDR3 comprises 15 residues. Germline V gives CDR1 MGHDK, CDR2 SYGVNS. Unmatched junction bases numbered 6, after V lost 3 bases and J lost 2 bases. The CDR3: CASSETGRSNTEAFF. Written as DNA, the CDR3 is TGTGCCAGCAGTGAGACAGGGAGAAGTAACACTGAAGCTTTCTTT. The full variable domain, its missing parts supplied by reference TRBV25-1 and TRBJ1-1, is EADIYQTPRYLVIGTGKKITLECSQTMGHDKMYWYQQDPGMELHLIHYSYGVNSTEKGDLSSESTVSRIRTEHFPLTLESARPSHTSQYLCASSETGRSNTEAFFGQGTRLTVV.

The chain links TRBV19 to TRBJ2-1; D gene ambiguous. Between the trimmed V and J ends, which lost 3 bases and 0 bases, there was a span of 9 bases. The CDR3 is 15 residues long. Germline V lookup: CDR1 LNHDA, CDR2 SQIVND (reference sequence). The CDR3 reads CASSIQIPSYNEQFF. CDR3 nucleotide sequence: TGTGCCAGTAGTATCCAGATACCCTCCTACAATGAGCAGTTCTTC. The full variable domain, its missing parts supplied by reference TRBV19 and TRBJ2-1, is DGGITQSPKYLFRKEGQNVTLSCEQNLNHDAMYWYRQDPGQGLRLIYYSQIVNDFQKGDIAEGYSVSREKKESFPLTVTSAQKNPTAFYLCASSIQIPSYNEQFFGPGTRLTVL.

The chain uses TRBV19 and TRBJ2-7; D is perhaps TRBD2 (6 bases). This CDR3 has 13 amino acids. CDR1 LNHDA and CDR2 SQIVND come from the germline V gene (reference sequence). Trimming removed 4 bases from V and 3 bases from J, with 10 bases in between. The CDR3 reads CASSTGDFYEQYF. The CDR3 coding sequence is TGTGCCAGTAGTACGGGGGACTTCTACGAGCAGTACTTC.

V gene TRBV2 combines with J gene TRBJ1-2; 11 bases match TRBD1. Germline CDR1 SNHLY, CDR2 FYNNEI. V gave up 2 bases and J gave up 6 bases; unmatched junction bases: 8. CDR3 length: 16 residues. The CDR3 here is CASSEFGAGQGDGYTF. CDR3 sequence (DNA): TGTGCCAGCAGTGAATTTGGCGCGGGACAGGGGGATGGCTACACCTTC.

The chain carries TRBV6-5 and TRBJ2-7, with D maybe TRBD1 (5 bases). Looked up from germline, CDR1 is MNHEY and CDR2 is SVGAGI. Between the trimmed V and J ends, which lost 7 bases and 5 bases, there was a span of 9 bases. This CDR3 has 11 residues. CDR3 amino acids: CASTGANEQYF. In nucleotides, the CDR3 is TGTGCCAGCACTGGGGCCAACGAGCAGTACTTC.

This sequence joins TRBV30 and TRBJ2-1; a weak D match, TRBD2 (5 bases). Germline V CDR1 and CDR2: GTSNPN, SVGIG (reference sequence). V was trimmed by 3 bases and J by 3 bases, leaving 18 bases between them. The CDR3 is made up of 16 amino acids. CDR3 DNA: TGTGCCTGGAGCCCCGGACTGCTTTCGGTCTACAATGAGCAGTTCTTC. As protein: CAWSPGLLSVYNEQFF.

The chain joins TRBV29-1 to TRBJ1-1; 9 positions agree with TRBD1. This CDR3 comprises 14 residues. V trimming: 0 bases; J trimming: 3 bases; junction bases outside the gene matches: 2. Germline lookup yields CDR1 SQVTM and CDR2 ANQGSEA. The CDR3 spells CSVEEGQGYTEAFF. As DNA, the CDR3 is TGCAGCGTTGAAGAGGGACAGGGCTACACTGAAGCTTTCTTT. Full variable domain (rest looked up from reference TRBV29-1 and TRBJ1-1): SAVISQKPSRDICQRGTSLTIQCQVDSQVTMMFWYRQQPGQSLTLIATANQGSEATYESGFVIDKFPISRPNLTFSTLTVSNMSPEDSSIYLCSVEEGQGYTEAFFGQGTRLTVV.

V gene TRBV20-1 combines with J gene TRBJ1-1, with D possibly TRBD1 on 5 matching bases. Germline CDR1 is DFQATT and CDR2 is SNEGSKA (reference sequence). The ends were cut back, 3 bases at V and 5 bases at J, with 10 bases in the middle. CDR3 size: 12 residues. CDR3 bases: TGCAGTGCTAGTCCAGGGAGGACTGAAGCTTTCTTT. It yields the protein CSASPGRTEAFF.

V usage is TRBV4-1 and J usage is TRBJ2-2; tentatively, D is TRBD2 (5 bases). The CDR3 is 13 amino acids. Trimming cost V 1 base and J 6 bases, with 6 bases left between them. CDR1 and CDR2 (germline): MGHRA, YSYEKL. CDR3 nucleotides: TGCGCCAGCAGCCAAGGGGAGTCCGGGGAGCTGTTTTTT. It encodes CASSQGESGELFF.

This clone appeared a single time. The chain has TRBV9 and TRBJ1-2; possible D gene TRBD1, 5 bases. Per the germline V gene, CDR1 is SGDLS and CDR2 is YYNGEE. V was clipped by 2 bases and J by 2 bases, with 13 bases between them. This CDR3 comprises 15 residues. The chain's CDR3 is CASSVGQGTNYGYTF. CDR3 coding DNA: TGTGCCAGCAGCGTCGGGCAGGGTACGAACTATGGCTACACCTTC.

The chain links TRBV7-9 to TRBJ2-3; D ambiguous. The germline V and J ends were trimmed by 5 bases and 8 bases, with 8 bases remaining between them. Per the germline V gene, CDR1 is SEHNR and CDR2 is FQNEAQ (reference sequence). The CDR3 runs 11 residues. The CDR3 loop reads CASSPVSTQYF. The CDR3 coding sequence is TGTGCCAGCAGCCCCGTCAGTACGCAGTATTTT.

V is TRBV2 and J is TRBJ2-2; TRBD2 matches at 8 bases. Germline CDR1 SNHLY, CDR2 FYNNEI. The CDR3 is 14 residues long. Losses at the gene ends were 5 bases for V and 7 bases for J; bases not matched to a gene: 6. CDR3 residues: CASSFGGADGELFF. The DNA for the CDR3 is TGTGCCAGCAGTTTCGGGGGGGCGGACGGGGAGCTGTTTTTT.

This clone was seen just once. The chain joins TRBV5-1 to TRBJ1-4, with 10 bases that match TRBD1. The CDR3 covers 16 residues. With V trimmed by 0 bases and J by 3 bases, 2 bases remained unmatched. Germline V lookup: CDR1 SGHRS, CDR2 YFSETQ. The CDR3 reads CASSLGQGAANEKLFF. Written as DNA, the CDR3 is TGCGCCAGCAGCTTGGGACAGGGGGCGGCTAATGAAAAACTGTTTTTT. Full variable domain (rest looked up from reference TRBV5-1 and TRBJ1-4): KAGVTQTPRYLIKTRGQQVTLSCSPISGHRSVSWYQQTPGQGLQFLFEYFSETQRNKGNFPGRFSGRQFSNSRSEMNVSTLELGDSALYLCASSLGQGAANEKLFFGSGTQLSVL.

This chain links TRBV6-5 with TRBJ1-2, with D unresolved. CDR3 size: 12 residues. Germline CDR1 MNHEY, CDR2 SVGAGI. The V gene lost 8 bases and the J gene lost 0 bases, with 7 bases spanning the gap. CDR3: CASSAPNYGYTF. The CDR3 DNA follows: TGTGCCAGCTCCGCGCCTAACTATGGCTACACCTTC.

This clone was recorded only once. The chain links TRBV14 to TRBJ2-3, with 11 positions matching TRBD2. CDR1 is SGHDN and CDR2 is FVKESK in the germline V gene. V trimming: 4 bases; J trimming: 2 bases; junction bases outside the gene matches: 2. The CDR3 covers 15 residues. CDR3 amino acids: CASSPTSGNTDTQYF. The CDR3 coding sequence is TGTGCCAGCAGCCCGACTAGCGGGAACACAGATACGCAGTATTTT.

The chain links TRBV19 to TRBJ1-4; 7 positions agree with TRBD1. The V and J ends lost 3 bases and 9 bases, in that order; junction bases with no gene match: 4. This CDR3 region has 13 residues. In germline, CDR1 is LNHDA, CDR2 SQIVND (reference sequence). The CDR3 DNA reads as TGTGCCAGTAGTATGACAGGGACCCAAAAACTGTTTTTT. It yields the protein CASSMTGTQKLFF.

The V call is TRBV5-4, the J call TRBJ2-5; TRBD1 matches at 9 bases. The CDR3 has 16 residues. Germline CDR1 and CDR2: SGHNT and YYREEE (reference sequence). The trim removed 4 bases at V and 4 bases at J, leaving 11 bases unmatched. The DNA for the CDR3 is TGTGCCAGCAGCCAATCGACAGGGGGACTCGGAGAGACCCAGTACTTC. As protein: CASSQSTGGLGETQYF. Based on the CDR3 plus reference TRBV5-4 and TRBJ2-5, the full variable domain is ETGVTQSPTHLIKTRGQQVTLRCSSQSGHNTVSWYQQALGQGPQFIFQYYREEENGRGNFPPRFSGLQFPNYSSELNVNALELDDSALYLCASSQSTGGLGETQYFGPGTRLLVL.

The chain combines TRBV7-6 with TRBJ2-7; TRBD2 matches 7 bases. CDR3 length: 13 residues. CDR1 is SGHVS, CDR2 FNYEAQ, per germline. V was pared by 0 bases and J by 4 bases, with 0 bases of the junction left unmatched. CDR3 in amino acids: CASSLAGGYEQYF. CDR3 sequence (DNA): TGTGCCAGCAGCTTAGCGGGAGGGTACGAGCAGTACTTC.

The V and J genes are TRBV27 and TRBJ1-3; 9 nucleotides align to TRBD1. Germline-derived CDR1 and CDR2 are MNHEY and SMNVEV (reference sequence). The CDR3 is 15 amino acids. The J segment lost 0 bases and the V segment lost 6 bases, leaving 3 bases of the junction unmatched. The CDR3 protein is CASRRTGDSGNTIYF. In DNA form, the CDR3 reads TGTGCCAGCAGAAGGACAGGGGACTCTGGAAACACCATATATTTT.

The chain couples TRBV3-1 (or the pseudogene TRBV3-2) to TRBJ1-3, with 7 positions matching TRBD1. The CDR3 loop spans 18 amino acids. Germline trimming cut 1 base from V and 5 bases from J; bases unmatched to any gene: 14. Germline loops: CDR1 LGHDT, CDR2 YNNKEL (reference sequence). In DNA, the CDR3 is TGTGCCAGCAGCCAAGTCGCCCTCCTCCCGGGACAGCGAAACACCATATATTTT. Translating gives CASSQVALLPGQRNTIYF.